This T cell receptor beta chain was obtained from a study of identical twins. V lost 5 bases and J 7 bases, leaving 17 bases between the germline ends. The CDR3 length is 15 residues. TCRdb re-called the 5' RACE reads through MiXCR, storing one row per CDR3 protein. Of around 490,000 distinct CDR3 sequences in the sample, about 22% were seen once. This clonotype was found many times. These data were likewise used in another study, on yellow fever vaccine responses in identical twins. Per that study: Twins' vaccine T cell response reportedly gave the appearance of partial convergence and partial personalization.

The rearrangement joins TRBV12-3 or TRBV12-4 to TRBJ2-2; possibly TRBD1 or TRBD2 for D (5 bases each). This receptor was taken from a woman under 30 in good health. The sample was CD4+ T cells sorted from blood. CDR3 nucleotide sequence: TGTGCCAGCAGTCCCGGGACGCCCGGTGGCGGGGAGCTGTTTTTT. It yields the protein CASSPGTPGGGELFF.